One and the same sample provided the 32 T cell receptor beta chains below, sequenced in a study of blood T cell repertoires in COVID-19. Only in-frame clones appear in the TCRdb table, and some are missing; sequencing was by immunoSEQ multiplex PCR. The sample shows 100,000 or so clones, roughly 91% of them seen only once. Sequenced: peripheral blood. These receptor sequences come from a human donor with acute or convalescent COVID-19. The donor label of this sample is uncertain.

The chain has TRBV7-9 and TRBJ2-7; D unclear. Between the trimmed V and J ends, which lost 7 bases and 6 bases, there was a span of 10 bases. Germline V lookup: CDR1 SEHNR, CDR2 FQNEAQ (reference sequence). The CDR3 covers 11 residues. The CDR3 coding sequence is TGTGCCAGCACCCCAGGAAGCGAGCAGTACTTC. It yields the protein CASTPGSEQYF.

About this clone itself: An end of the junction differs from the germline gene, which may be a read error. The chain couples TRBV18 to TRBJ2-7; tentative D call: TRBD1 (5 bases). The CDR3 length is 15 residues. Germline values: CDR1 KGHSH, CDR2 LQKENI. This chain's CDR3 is CASSRVSGPNYQQYF. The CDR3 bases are TGTGCCAGCTCACGGGTTTCAGGGCCAAACTACCAGCAGTACTTC. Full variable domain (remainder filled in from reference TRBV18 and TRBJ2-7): NAGVMQNPRHLVRRRGQEARLRCSPMKGHSHVYWYRQLPEEGLKFMVYLQKENIIDESGMPKERFSAEFPKEGPSILRIQQVVRGDSAAYFCASSRVSGPNYQQYFGPGTRLTVT.

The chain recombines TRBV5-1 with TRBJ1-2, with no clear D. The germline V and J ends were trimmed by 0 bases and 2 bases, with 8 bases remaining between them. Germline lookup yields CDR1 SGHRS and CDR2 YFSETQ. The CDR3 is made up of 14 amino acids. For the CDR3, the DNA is TGCGCCAGCAGCTTGGGACCGGGGAACTATGGCTACACCTTC. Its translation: CASSLGPGNYGYTF.

The CDR3 sequence is CASSSLAGAEQFF. The CDR3 DNA reads as TGTGCCAGCAGCTCGTTAGCGGGAGCTGAGCAGTTCTTC. The chain has TRBV11-3 and TRBJ2-1, with 9 bases aligning to TRBD2. The CDR3 runs 13 residues. Germline CDR1 SGHNT, CDR2 YENEEA. The junction had 4 bases not matched to a gene; V was cut back by 4 bases and J by 9 bases.

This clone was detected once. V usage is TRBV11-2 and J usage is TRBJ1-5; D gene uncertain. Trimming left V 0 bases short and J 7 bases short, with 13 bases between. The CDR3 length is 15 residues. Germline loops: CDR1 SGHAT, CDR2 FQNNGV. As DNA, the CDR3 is TGTGCCAGCAGCTTAGATGGCCTTATCAACCAGCCCCAGCATTTT. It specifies CASSLDGLINQPQHF.

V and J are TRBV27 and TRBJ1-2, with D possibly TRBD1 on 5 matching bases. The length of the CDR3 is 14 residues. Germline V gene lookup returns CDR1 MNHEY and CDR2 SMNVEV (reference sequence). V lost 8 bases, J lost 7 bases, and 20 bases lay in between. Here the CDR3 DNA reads TGTGCCAGCGCGTTTCAGGGAGGTACGGGTGGCTACACCTTC. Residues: CASAFQGGTGGYTF.

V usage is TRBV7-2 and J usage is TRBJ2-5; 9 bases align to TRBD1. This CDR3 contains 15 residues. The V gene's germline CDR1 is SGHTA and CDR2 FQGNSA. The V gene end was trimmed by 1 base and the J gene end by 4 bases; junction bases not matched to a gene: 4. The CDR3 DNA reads TGTGCCAGCAGCTTAGTGGGACAGGGTTTAGAGACCCAGTACTTC. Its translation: CASSLVGQGLETQYF.

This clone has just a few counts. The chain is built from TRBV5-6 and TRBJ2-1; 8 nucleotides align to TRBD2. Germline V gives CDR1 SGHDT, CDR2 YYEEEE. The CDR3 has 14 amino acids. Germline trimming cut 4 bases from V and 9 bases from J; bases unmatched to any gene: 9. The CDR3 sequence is CASSPPGTRGEQFF. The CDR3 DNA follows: TGTGCCAGCAGCCCCCCCGGGACTAGGGGTGAGCAGTTCTTC.

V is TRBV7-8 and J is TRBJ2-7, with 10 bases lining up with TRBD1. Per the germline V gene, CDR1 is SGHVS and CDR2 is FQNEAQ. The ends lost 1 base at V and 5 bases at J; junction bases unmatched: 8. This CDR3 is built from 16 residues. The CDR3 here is CASSLGAGQGLHEQYF. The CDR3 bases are TGTGCCAGCAGCTTAGGGGCGGGACAGGGGTTACACGAGCAGTACTTC.

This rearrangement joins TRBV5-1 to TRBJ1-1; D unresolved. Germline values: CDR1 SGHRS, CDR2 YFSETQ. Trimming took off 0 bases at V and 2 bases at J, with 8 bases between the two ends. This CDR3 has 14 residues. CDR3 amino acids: CASSLEHRNTEAFF. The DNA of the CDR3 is TGCGCCAGCAGCTTGGAGCACCGTAACACTGAAGCTTTCTTT.

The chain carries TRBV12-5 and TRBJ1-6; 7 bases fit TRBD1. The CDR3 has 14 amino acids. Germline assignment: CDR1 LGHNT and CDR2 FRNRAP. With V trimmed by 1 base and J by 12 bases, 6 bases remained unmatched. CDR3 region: CASGLGPGGQPLHF. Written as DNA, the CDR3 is TGTGCTAGTGGTTTGGGCCCAGGGGGTCAACCCCTCCACTTT.

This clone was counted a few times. The DNA of the CDR3 is TGTGCCAGTAGTATAGGAGGGAATCAGCCCCAGCATTTT. Translated: CASSIGGNQPQHF. The chain has TRBV19 and TRBJ1-5; no definite D call. The CDR3 spans 13 residues. Trimming removed 1 base at V and 4 bases at J, with 5 bases between. Per germline, CDR1 LNHDA and CDR2 SQIVND (reference sequence).

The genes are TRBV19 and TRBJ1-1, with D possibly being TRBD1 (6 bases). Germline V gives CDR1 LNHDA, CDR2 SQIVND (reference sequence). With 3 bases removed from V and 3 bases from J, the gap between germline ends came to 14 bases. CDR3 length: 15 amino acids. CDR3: CASSMITGRDTEAFF. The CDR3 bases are TGTGCCAGTAGTATGATTACAGGGCGGGACACTGAAGCTTTCTTT. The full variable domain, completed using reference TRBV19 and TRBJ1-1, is DGGITQSPKYLFRKEGQNVTLSCEQNLNHDAMYWYRQDPGQGLRLIYYSQIVNDFQKGDIAEGYSVSREKKESFPLTVTSAQKNPTAFYLCASSMITGRDTEAFFGQGTRLTVV.

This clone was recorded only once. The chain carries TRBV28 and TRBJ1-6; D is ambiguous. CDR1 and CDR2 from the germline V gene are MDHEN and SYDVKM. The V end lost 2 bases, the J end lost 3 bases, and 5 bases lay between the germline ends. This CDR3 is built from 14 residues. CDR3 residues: CASSLQHYNSPLHF. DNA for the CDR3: TGTGCCAGCAGTTTACAACACTATAATTCACCCCTCCACTTT.

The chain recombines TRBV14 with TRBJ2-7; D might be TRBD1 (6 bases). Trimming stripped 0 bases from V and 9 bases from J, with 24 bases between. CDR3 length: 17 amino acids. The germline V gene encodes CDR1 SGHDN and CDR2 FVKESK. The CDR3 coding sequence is TGTGCCAGCAGCCAAGAATTTATGGGACATGGGGTGAAAGGGCAGTACTTC. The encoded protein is CASSQEFMGHGVKGQYF.

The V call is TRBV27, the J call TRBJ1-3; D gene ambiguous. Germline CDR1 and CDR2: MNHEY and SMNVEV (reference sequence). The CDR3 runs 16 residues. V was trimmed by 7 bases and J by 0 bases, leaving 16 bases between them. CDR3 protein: CASMESGFRSGNTIYF. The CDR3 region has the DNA TGTGCCAGCATGGAAAGCGGGTTCCGCTCTGGAAACACCATATATTTT.

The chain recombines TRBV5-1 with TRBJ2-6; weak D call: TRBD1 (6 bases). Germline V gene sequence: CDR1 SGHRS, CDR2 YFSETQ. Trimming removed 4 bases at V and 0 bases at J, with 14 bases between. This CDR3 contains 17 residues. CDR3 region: CASSGPQGSSGANVLTF. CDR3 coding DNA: TGCGCCAGCAGCGGGCCACAGGGTAGCTCTGGGGCCAACGTCCTGACTTTC. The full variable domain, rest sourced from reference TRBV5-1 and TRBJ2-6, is KAGVTQTPRYLIKTRGQQVTLSCSPISGHRSVSWYQQTPGQGLQFLFEYFSETQRNKGNFPGRFSGRQFSNSRSEMNVSTLELGDSALYLCASSGPQGSSGANVLTFGAGSRLTVL.

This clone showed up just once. As DNA, the CDR3 is TGCAGCGTCGAACCCAGGGTTTACACTGAAGCTTTCTTT. This encodes CSVEPRVYTEAFF. J is TRBJ1-1 and V is TRBV29-1, with a weak D call TRBD1 (5 bases). Germline V gene lookup returns CDR1 SQVTM and CDR2 ANQGSEA. The V end lost 6 bases, the J end lost 3 bases, and 14 bases lay between the germline ends. The CDR3 runs 13 residues. Looking up the rest from reference TRBV29-1 and TRBJ1-1 gives the full variable domain: SAVISQKPSRDICQRGTSLTIQCQVDSQVTMMFWYRQQPGQSLTLIATANQGSEATYESGFVIDKFPISRPNLTFSTLTVSNMSPEDSSIYLCSVEPRVYTEAFFGQGTRLTVV.

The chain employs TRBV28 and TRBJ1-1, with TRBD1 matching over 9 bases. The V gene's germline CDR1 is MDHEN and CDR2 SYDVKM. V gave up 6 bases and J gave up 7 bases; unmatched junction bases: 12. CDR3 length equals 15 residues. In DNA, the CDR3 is TGTGCCAGCAGCTCCTGGGGACAGGGTATGAATGAAGCTTTCTTT. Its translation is CASSSWGQGMNEAFF.

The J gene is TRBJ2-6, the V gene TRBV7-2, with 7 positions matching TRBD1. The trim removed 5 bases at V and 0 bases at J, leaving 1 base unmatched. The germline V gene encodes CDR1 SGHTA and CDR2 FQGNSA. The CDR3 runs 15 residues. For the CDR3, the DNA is TGTGCCAGCAGCGACAGGGTCTCTGGGGCCAACGTCCTGACTTTC. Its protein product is CASSDRVSGANVLTF.

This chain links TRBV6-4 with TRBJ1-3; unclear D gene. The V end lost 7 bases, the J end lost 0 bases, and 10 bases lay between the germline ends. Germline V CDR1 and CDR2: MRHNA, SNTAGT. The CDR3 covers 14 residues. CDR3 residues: CASKLESSGNTIYF. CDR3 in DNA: TGTGCCAGCAAGCTGGAGAGCTCTGGAAACACCATATATTTT.

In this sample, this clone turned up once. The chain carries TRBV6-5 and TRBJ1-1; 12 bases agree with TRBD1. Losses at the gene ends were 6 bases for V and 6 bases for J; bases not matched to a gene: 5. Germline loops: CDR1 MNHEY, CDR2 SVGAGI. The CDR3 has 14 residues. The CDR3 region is CASSPRDRGPEAFF. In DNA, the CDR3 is TGTGCCAGCAGCCCCCGGGACAGGGGGCCTGAAGCTTTCTTT.

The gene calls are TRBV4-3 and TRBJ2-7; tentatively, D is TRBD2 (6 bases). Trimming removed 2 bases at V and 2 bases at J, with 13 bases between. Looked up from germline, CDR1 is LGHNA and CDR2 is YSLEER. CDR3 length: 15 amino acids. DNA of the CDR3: TGCGCCAGCAGCCAATATCCTAGCGTTCCCTACGAGCAGTACTTC. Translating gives CASSQYPSVPYEQYF.

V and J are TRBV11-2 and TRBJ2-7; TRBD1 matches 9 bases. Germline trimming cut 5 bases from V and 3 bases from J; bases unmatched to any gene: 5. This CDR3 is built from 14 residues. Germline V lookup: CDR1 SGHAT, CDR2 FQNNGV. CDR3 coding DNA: TGTGCCAGCAGCACCCGGACAGGGGACTACGAGCAGTACTTC. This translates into CASSTRTGDYEQYF.

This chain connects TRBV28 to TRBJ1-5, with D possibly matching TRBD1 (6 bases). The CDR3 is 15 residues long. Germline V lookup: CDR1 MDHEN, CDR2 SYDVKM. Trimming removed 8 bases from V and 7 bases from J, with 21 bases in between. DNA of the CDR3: TGTGCCAGCGAAAGGGGGGGGTGGAGGGGCCAGCCCCAGCATTTT. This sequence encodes CASERGGWRGQPQHF.

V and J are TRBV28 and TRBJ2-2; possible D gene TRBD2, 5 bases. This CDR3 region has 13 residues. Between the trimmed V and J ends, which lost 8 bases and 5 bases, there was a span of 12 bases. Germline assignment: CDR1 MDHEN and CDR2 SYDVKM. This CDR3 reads CASSVTRTGELFF. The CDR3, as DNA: TGTGCCAGCTCCGTAACTAGGACCGGGGAGCTGTTTTTT.

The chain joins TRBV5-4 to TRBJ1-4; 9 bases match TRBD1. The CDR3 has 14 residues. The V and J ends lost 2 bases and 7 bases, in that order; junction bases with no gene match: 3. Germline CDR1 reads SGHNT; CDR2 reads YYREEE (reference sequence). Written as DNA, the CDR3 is TGTGCCAGCAGCTTACAGGGGGCGATTGAAAAACTGTTTTTT. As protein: CASSLQGAIEKLFF. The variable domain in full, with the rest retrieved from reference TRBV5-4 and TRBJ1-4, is ETGVTQSPTHLIKTRGQQVTLRCSSQSGHNTVSWYQQALGQGPQFIFQYYREEENGRGNFPPRFSGLQFPNYSSELNVNALELDDSALYLCASSLQGAIEKLFFGSGTQLSVL.

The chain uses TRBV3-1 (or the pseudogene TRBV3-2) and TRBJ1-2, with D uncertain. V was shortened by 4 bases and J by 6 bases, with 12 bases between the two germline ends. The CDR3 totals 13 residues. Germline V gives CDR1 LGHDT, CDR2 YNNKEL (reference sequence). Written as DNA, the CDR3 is TGTGCCAGCAGCCCGAACACGAAGAATGGCTACACCTTC. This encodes CASSPNTKNGYTF.

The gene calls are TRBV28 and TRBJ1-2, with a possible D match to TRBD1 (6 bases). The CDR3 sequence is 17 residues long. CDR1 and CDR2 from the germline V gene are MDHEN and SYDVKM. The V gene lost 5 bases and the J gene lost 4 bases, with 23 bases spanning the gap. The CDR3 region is CASSGPGRGGSGYGYTF. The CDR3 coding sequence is TGTGCCAGCAGTGGCCCGGGCAGGGGAGGGTCAGGCTATGGCTACACCTTC.

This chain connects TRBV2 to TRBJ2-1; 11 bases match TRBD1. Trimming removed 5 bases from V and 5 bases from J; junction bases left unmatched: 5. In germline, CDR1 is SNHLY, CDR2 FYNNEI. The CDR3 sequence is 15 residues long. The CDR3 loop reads CASSTGTGGNNEQFF. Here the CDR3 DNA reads TGTGCCAGCAGTACCGGGACAGGGGGAAACAATGAGCAGTTCTTC.

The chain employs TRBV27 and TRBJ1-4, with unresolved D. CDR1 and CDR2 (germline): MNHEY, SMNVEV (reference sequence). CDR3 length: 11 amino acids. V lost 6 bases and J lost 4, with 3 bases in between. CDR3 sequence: CASRLNEKLFF. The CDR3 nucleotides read TGTGCCAGCAGACTTAATGAAAAACTGTTTTTT.

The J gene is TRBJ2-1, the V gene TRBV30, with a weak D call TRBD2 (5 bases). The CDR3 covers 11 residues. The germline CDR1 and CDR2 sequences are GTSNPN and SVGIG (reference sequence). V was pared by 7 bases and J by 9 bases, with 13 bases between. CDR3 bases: TGTGCCTTTCAGCTAGGAGGTGAGCAGTTCTTC. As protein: CAFQLGGEQFF.